The next 31 T cell receptor beta chains were all read from a single sample in a study of technical replicates of blood from a handful of donors. The protocol was immunoSEQ multiplex PCR, while the TCRdb copy is restricted to in-frame clones and leaves out a portion. The sample contains approximately 65,000 clones, around nine tenths of which appear only once. Sample: PBMCs. Receptors were obtained from a human donor in good health. Some clones in this sample may be carry-over from other donors' samples.

The chain employs TRBV9 and TRBJ1-5; the D gene is possibly TRBD1 (5 bases). Trimming left V 4 bases short and J 4 bases short, with 18 bases between. Germline assignment: CDR1 SGDLS and CDR2 YYNGEE. The CDR3 runs to 16 residues. In nucleotides, the CDR3 is TGTGCCAGCAGCCCGAATGGACATACCATTAATCAGCCCCAGCATTTT. This encodes CASSPNGHTINQPQHF.

The chain carries TRBV19 and TRBJ1-4, with D possibly matching TRBD1 (5 bases). The CDR3 is 14 amino acids. Germline V lookup: CDR1 LNHDA, CDR2 SQIVND (reference sequence). Trimming pared 1 base from V and 4 bases from J, leaving 7 bases between. The CDR3 DNA is TGTGCCAGTAGTATAGTCCAGGGTAATGAAAAACTGTTTTTT. Translation gives CASSIVQGNEKLFF.

The J gene is TRBJ2-1, the V gene TRBV2; 7 bases map to TRBD2. The CDR3 runs to 18 residues. CDR1 SNHLY and CDR2 FYNNEI come from the germline V gene. V was pared by 0 bases and J by 4 bases, with 12 bases of the junction left unmatched. Here the CDR3 DNA reads TGTGCCAGCAGTGAAGCCACCAGCGGGATCTTCCTTTACAATGAGCAGTTCTTC. Protein product: CASSEATSGIFLYNEQFF. Complete variable domain (other parts from reference TRBV2 and TRBJ2-1): EPEVTQTPSHQVTQMGQEVILRCVPISNHLYFYWYRQILGQKVEFLVSFYNNEISEKSEIFDDQFSVERPDGSNFTLKIRSTKLEDSAMYFCASSEATSGIFLYNEQFFGPGTRLTVL.

This chain uses TRBV6-1 with TRBJ1-2; D is perhaps TRBD1 (5 bases). This CDR3 contains 14 residues. The V gene lost 5 bases and the J gene lost 4 bases, with 14 bases spanning the gap. Germline CDR1 MNHNS, CDR2 SASEGT. The CDR3 is CASSNGTVSYGYTF. As DNA, the CDR3 is TGTGCCAGCAGTAATGGGACTGTGAGCTATGGCTACACCTTC.

This sequence joins TRBV29-1 and TRBJ2-2; perhaps TRBD1 as D (5 bases). This CDR3 contains 14 residues. Germline V gene lookup returns CDR1 SQVTM and CDR2 ANQGSEA. Trimming cost V 7 bases and J 0 bases, with 12 bases left between them. The DNA of the CDR3 is TGCAGCGCTTCAGGGCCCTCGAACACCGGGGAGCTGTTTTTT. Translation gives CSASGPSNTGELFF.

The chain employs TRBV5-4 and TRBJ2-1; 7 positions match TRBD2. This CDR3 region has 15 residues. The germline CDR1 and CDR2 sequences are SGHNT and YYREEE (reference sequence). Trimming took 6 bases from V and 0 from J; bases not matched to a gene: 6. CDR3 sequence (DNA): TGTGCCAGCACCCCTAGCGGCAACTCCTACAATGAGCAGTTCTTC. Its translation: CASTPSGNSYNEQFF.

The genes are TRBV7-2 and TRBJ2-2; TRBD2 agrees at 7 bases. There are 19 residues in the CDR3. Germline loops: CDR1 SGHTA, CDR2 FQGNSA. V lost 2 bases, J lost 5 bases, and 17 bases stayed unmatched. The CDR3 DNA reads TGTGCCAGCAGCTTAAATAGCCGACCCGTTGGGGGGGGAACCGGGGAGCTGTTTTTT. As protein: CASSLNSRPVGGGTGELFF. Filled out from reference TRBV7-2 and TRBJ2-2, the complete variable domain reads GAGVSQSPSNKVTEKGKDVELRCDPISGHTALYWYRQSLGQGLEFLIYFQGNSAPDKSGLPSDRFSAERTGGSVSTLTIQRTQQEDSAVYLCASSLNSRPVGGGTGELFFGEGSRLTVL.

The chain combines TRBV5-6 with TRBJ1-1; D is possibly TRBD1 (6 bases). The V end was cut by 2 bases, the J end by 1 base, with 12 bases between. The CDR3 runs to 15 residues. Germline assignment: CDR1 SGHDT and CDR2 YYEEEE. CDR3 region: CASSLQGLGNTEAFF. CDR3 DNA sequence: TGTGCCAGCAGCTTACAGGGTCTCGGGAACACTGAAGCTTTCTTT. Based on the CDR3 plus reference TRBV5-6 and TRBJ1-1, the full variable domain is DAGVTQSPTHLIKTRGQQVTLRCSPKSGHDTVSWYQQALGQGPQFIFQYYEEEERQRGNFPDRFSGHQFPNYSSELNVNALLLGDSALYLCASSLQGLGNTEAFFGQGTRLTVV.

The V gene is TRBV7-9, the J gene TRBJ2-2; 11 bases match TRBD1. This CDR3 region has 19 residues. V shed 4 bases and J 3 bases; nucleotides not matched to a gene: 13. The V gene's germline CDR1 is SEHNR and CDR2 FQNEAQ (reference sequence). CDR3 region: CASSYGQGALGVDTGELFF. CDR3 in DNA: TGTGCCAGCAGCTACGGACAGGGGGCGTTGGGGGTAGACACCGGGGAGCTGTTTTTT.

This clone has a handful of counts. The V call is TRBV7-9, the J call TRBJ1-2; 9 bases map to TRBD1. The CDR3 spans 13 residues. Germline lookup yields CDR1 SEHNR and CDR2 FQNEAQ (reference sequence). V lost 7 bases, J lost 6 bases, and 6 bases stayed unmatched. CDR3 sequence: CASTPGTGNGYTF. DNA for the CDR3: TGTGCCAGCACCCCCGGGACAGGGAATGGCTACACCTTC.

V is TRBV11-2 and J is TRBJ1-1, with D tentatively TRBD1 (6 bases). Trimming took 1 base from V and 0 from J, leaving 12 bases between them. The CDR3 covers 16 residues. Looked up from germline, CDR1 is SGHAT and CDR2 is FQNNGV. The CDR3 is CASSLGAGQMNTEAFF. CDR3 bases: TGTGCCAGCAGCTTAGGGGCAGGACAGATGAACACTGAAGCTTTCTTT.

The chain combines TRBV7-6 with TRBJ2-5; the D is unclear. The V gene's germline CDR1 is SGHVS and CDR2 FNYEAQ. The CDR3 sequence is 12 residues long. V was pared by 5 bases and J by 5 bases, with 9 bases between. In DNA, the CDR3 is TGTGCCAGCAGCACCCCCCGGGAGACCCAGTACTTC. Translating gives CASSTPRETQYF.

The V and J genes are TRBV2 and TRBJ1-6; possibly TRBD1 for D (5 bases). There are 13 residues in the CDR3. Germline-derived CDR1 and CDR2 are SNHLY and FYNNEI. Trimming removed 2 bases at V and 9 bases at J, with 8 bases between. The CDR3: CASSEQGGSPLHF. The CDR3 DNA reads TGTGCCAGCAGTGAACAGGGCGGTTCACCCCTCCACTTT.

The V call is TRBV23-1, the J call TRBJ2-7; D is unresolved. TRBV23-1 is labeled an ORF, and its function is uncertain. CDR3 length: 14 residues. V gave up 0 bases and J gave up 5 bases, with 11 bases separating them. CDR3 sequence reads: CASSQSKCTDEQYF. In nucleotides, the CDR3 is TGCGCCAGCAGTCAATCCAAATGTACAGACGAGCAGTACTTC.

The chain links TRBV7-2 to TRBJ2-2, with 8 positions matching TRBD2. The V and J ends lost 7 bases and 2 bases, in that order; junction bases with no gene match: 6. The CDR3 runs 15 residues. Looked up from germline, CDR1 is SGHTA and CDR2 is FQGNSA. The CDR3 DNA reads as TGTGCCAGCAACCGGGGGGGATTAAACACCGGGGAGCTGTTTTTT. Its protein product is CASNRGGLNTGELFF.

The rearrangement links TRBV5-4 to TRBJ2-3; the D gene is possibly TRBD2 (5 bases). V lost 3 bases and J 3 bases, leaving 14 bases between the germline ends. CDR3 size: 15 residues. Germline lookup yields CDR1 SGHNT and CDR2 YYREEE (reference sequence). CDR3 amino acids: CASSSGGGGTDTQYF. Written as DNA, the CDR3 is TGTGCCAGCAGCTCCGGCGGAGGAGGTACAGATACGCAGTATTTT.

The chain employs TRBV19 and TRBJ2-2, with TRBD2 identical over 15 bases. The CDR3 runs to 17 residues. Trimming removed 6 bases from V and 1 base from J; junction bases left unmatched: 3. Germline V gene sequence: CDR1 LNHDA, CDR2 SQIVND (reference sequence). The CDR3 spells CASRGTSGGLNTGELFF. DNA for the CDR3: TGTGCCAGTAGGGGGACTAGCGGGGGGCTGAACACCGGGGAGCTGTTTTTT.

This chain connects TRBV25-1 to TRBJ2-7, with 8 positions matching TRBD2. The V gene end was trimmed by 4 bases and the J gene end by 3 bases; junction bases not matched to a gene: 8. Germline CDR1 and CDR2: MGHDK and SYGVNS. The CDR3 spans 15 residues. The CDR3 DNA sequence: TGTGCCAGCAGTGGGGTAGAAGCGGGAGTCTACGAGCAGTACTTC. Residues: CASSGVEAGVYEQYF.

The chain links TRBV5-1 to TRBJ2-7, with TRBD1 matching over 9 bases. Per germline, CDR1 SGHRS and CDR2 YFSETQ. The CDR3 has 15 residues. V was pared by 4 bases and J by 4 bases, with 9 bases of the junction left unmatched. Here the CDR3 reads CASSRTGAETYEQYF. CDR3 nucleotides: TGCGCCAGCAGCCGGACAGGGGCAGAAACGTACGAGCAGTACTTC.

The chain couples TRBV30 to TRBJ2-5, with D maybe TRBD1 (6 bases). CDR3 length equals 14 residues. V dropped 0 bases and J dropped 5 bases, with 13 bases sitting between them. The germline V gene has CDR1 GTSNPN and CDR2 SVGIG (reference sequence). For the CDR3, the DNA is TGTGCCTGGAGTGTTGAACAGGGACGCGAGACCCAGTACTTC. Translated: CAWSVEQGRETQYF.

The rearrangement links TRBV5-1 to TRBJ2-3, with D possibly TRBD2 on 5 matching bases. This CDR3 has 15 residues. With 4 bases removed from V and 3 bases from J, the gap between germline ends came to 15 bases. Germline V gene sequence: CDR1 SGHRS, CDR2 YFSETQ. In DNA, the CDR3 is TGCGCCAGCAGCCCCGGACTGGGAGTGACAGATACGCAGTATTTT. Translated, it gives CASSPGLGVTDTQYF.

This chain links TRBV7-3 with TRBJ2-6; 8 nucleotides align to TRBD2. Germline V gives CDR1 SGHTA, CDR2 FQGTGA. V lost 3 bases and J lost 0; bases outside the gene matches: 4. The CDR3 is made up of 17 amino acids. The CDR3 loop reads CASSFGLASSGANVLTF. The CDR3 DNA reads TGTGCCAGCAGCTTCGGACTAGCCTCCTCTGGGGCCAACGTCCTGACTTTC.

The J gene is TRBJ1-4, the V gene TRBV2; the D is unclear. Deletions cut 8 bases from V and 8 bases from J, with 6 bases between. CDR1 is SNHLY and CDR2 is FYNNEI in the germline V gene. The CDR3 loop spans 10 amino acids. CDR3 residues: CASWREKLFF. CDR3 bases: TGTGCCAGCTGGAGGGAAAAACTGTTTTTT. Filled out from reference TRBV2 and TRBJ1-4, the complete variable domain reads EPEVTQTPSHQVTQMGQEVILRCVPISNHLYFYWYRQILGQKVEFLVSFYNNEISEKSEIFDDQFSVERPDGSNFTLKIRSTKLEDSAMYFCASWREKLFFGSGTQLSVL.

The V and J genes are TRBV19 and TRBJ2-3; D perhaps matches TRBD1 (6 bases). The CDR3 contains 14 residues. V lost 7 bases to trimming and J lost 1 base, with 12 bases between them. Germline V gene sequence: CDR1 LNHDA, CDR2 SQIVND (reference sequence). The CDR3 region has the DNA TGTGCCAGTACCGATAAGGGGGGCACAGATACGCAGTATTTT. It is translated as CASTDKGGTDTQYF.

The rearrangement joins TRBV9 to TRBJ2-5; TRBD1 is a possible D gene (6 bases). This CDR3 spans 14 amino acids. The V gene lost 3 bases and the J gene lost 1 base, with 10 bases spanning the gap. CDR1 is SGDLS, CDR2 YYNGEE, per germline. The CDR3 DNA is TGTGCCAGCAGCGGAGGGGGAAGCCAAGAGACCCAGTACTTC. Residues: CASSGGGSQETQYF.

CDR3 DNA: TGTGCCAGCAGCGTAAGGCGGGGGGTCTCCTACAATGAGCAGTTCTTC. This sequence encodes CASSVRRGVSYNEQFF. The chain recombines TRBV9 with TRBJ2-1, with 8 bases identical to TRBD2. V gave up 1 base and J gave up 0 bases; unmatched junction bases: 3. The CDR3 contains 16 residues. Germline assignment: CDR1 SGDLS and CDR2 YYNGEE.

With respect to this clone: The same CDR3 is also encoded by other DNA sequences in this sample. The chain couples TRBV5-6 to TRBJ2-2; D uncertain. The CDR3 has 15 residues. Deletions cut 1 base from V and 0 bases from J, with 7 bases between. Germline V gene lookup returns CDR1 SGHDT and CDR2 YYEEEE. CDR3 protein: CASSLWAANTGELFF. CDR3 coding DNA: TGTGCCAGCAGCTTGTGGGCAGCGAACACCGGGGAGCTGTTTTTT.

V usage is TRBV18 and J usage is TRBJ2-7, with 7 bases fitting TRBD1. CDR1 is KGHSH, CDR2 LQKENI, per germline. Trimming removed 3 bases from V and 0 bases from J; junction bases left unmatched: 5. The CDR3 covers 15 residues. In DNA, the CDR3 is TGTGCCAGCTCACCCGACAGGGACCTCTCCTACGAGCAGTACTTC. Protein: CASSPDRDLSYEQYF.

The chain joins TRBV28 to TRBJ2-2; 10 positions match TRBD2. The V gene's germline CDR1 is MDHEN and CDR2 SYDVKM. The V segment lost 6 bases and the J segment 8 bases; nucleotides outside the gene matches: 6. The CDR3 extends over 14 amino acids. The CDR3 DNA follows: TGTGCCAGCAGAACTAGCGGGGTTGGGGGGGAGCTGTTTTTT. Its translation is CASRTSGVGGELFF.

This clone was detected once. This chain connects TRBV11-3 to TRBJ1-2; D unresolved. CDR1 and CDR2 (germline): SGHNT, YENEEA. The V end was cut by 1 base, the J end by 6 bases, with 15 bases between. The CDR3 is made up of 15 amino acids. The CDR3, as DNA: TGTGCCAGCAGCTTAGGGTTGAGGGAGTCCCATGGCTACACCTTC. This gives the protein CASSLGLRESHGYTF.

The rearrangement links TRBV10-1 to TRBJ2-3, with 10 bases identical to TRBD2. CDR3 length: 17 residues. Trimming at V came to 3 bases and at J to 8 bases, leaving 14 bases not matched to a gene. Germline CDR1 is WNHNN and CDR2 is SYGVQD (reference sequence). The DNA for the CDR3 is TGCGCCAGCAGTGATGGGGGGACAGCGGGAGGGCCGGGTACGCAGTATTTT. This encodes CASSDGGTAGGPGTQYF.